The 21 T cell receptor beta chains listed next were all sequenced from one sample in a study of T-cell reconstitution after alpha-beta-depleted transplantation in children. Unique molecular identifiers were incorporated when the TCRbeta library was constructed. TCRdb analysed the PCR reads with MiXCR anew, one entry per CDR3 protein. The table has roughly 340,000 distinct CDR3 sequences, 15% to 20% seen once. Material: PBMCs, mostly from graft donor cells, obtained 360 days after TCRalphabeta/CD19-depleted stem cell transplant. The receptors were sampled from a male patient aged 2 to 9 who had a stem cell transplant for acute lymphoblastic leukemia, so the T cells may come from the graft donor.

The genes are TRBV24-1 and TRBJ1-5; D remains ambiguous. Trimming took off 1 base at V and 4 bases at J, with 4 bases between the two ends. Germline V CDR1 and CDR2: KGHDR, SFDVKD. This CDR3 is built from 13 residues. The CDR3 DNA sequence: TGTGCCACCAGTGATTTAGGAAATCAGCCCCAGCATTTT. Protein: CATSDLGNQPQHF.

This clonotype was detected only a few times. The chain links TRBV29-1 to TRBJ2-5; TRBD1 is a possible D gene (6 bases). The CDR3 is made up of 14 amino acids. Germline CDR1 reads SQVTM; CDR2 reads ANQGSEA. V shed 1 base and J shed 1 base, with 10 bases lying between them. The CDR3 sequence is CSVEARGRQETQYF. The CDR3 coding sequence is TGCAGCGTTGAAGCCAGGGGTCGCCAAGAGACCCAGTACTTC.

This clonotype was found a few times. This rearrangement joins TRBV4-1 to TRBJ2-5, with unresolved D. The ends were cut back, 1 base at V and 2 bases at J, with 8 bases in the middle. The CDR3 has 14 residues. CDR1 MGHRA and CDR2 YSYEKL come from the germline V gene. The DNA for the CDR3 is TGCGCCAGCAGCCAAGTAACAGCTCAAGAGACCCAGTACTTC. Translating gives CASSQVTAQETQYF.

V is TRBV5-6 and J is TRBJ1-2; weak D call: TRBD1 (6 bases). Germline-derived CDR1 and CDR2 are SGHDT and YYEEEE. Trimming removed 4 bases at V and 5 bases at J, with 15 bases between. This CDR3 is built from 14 residues. CDR3 DNA: TGTGCCAGCAGCGTCCAGGACAGTGAATATGGCTACACCTTC. Its protein is CASSVQDSEYGYTF. The full variable domain, completed using reference TRBV5-6 and TRBJ1-2, is DAGVTQSPTHLIKTRGQQVTLRCSPKSGHDTVSWYQQALGQGPQFIFQYYEEEERQRGNFPDRFSGHQFPNYSSELNVNALLLGDSALYLCASSVQDSEYGYTFGSGTRLTVV.

A few counts support this clonotype. The chain carries TRBV28 and TRBJ1-2; TRBD1 matches at 8 bases. The CDR3 runs to 13 residues. The V and J ends lost 5 bases and 7 bases, in that order; junction bases with no gene match: 6. CDR1 and CDR2 (germline): MDHEN, SYDVKM. CDR3 residues: CASSPDRAVGYTF. The CDR3 DNA follows: TGTGCCAGCAGTCCGGACAGGGCGGTTGGCTACACCTTC.

At least ten counts were recorded for this clonotype. The rearrangement uses TRBV12-3 or TRBV12-4 and TRBJ2-7, with TRBD1 matching over 9 bases. J was trimmed by 7 bases and V by 7 bases; bases with no gene match: 8. CDR3 length: 13 amino acids. This chain's CDR3 is CASTKTGGGEQYF. CDR3 in DNA: TGTGCCAGCACCAAGACAGGGGGTGGTGAGCAGTACTTC.

The chain recombines TRBV12-5 with TRBJ2-1, with 10 bases lining up with TRBD2. The CDR3 contains 15 residues. The V segment lost 7 bases and the J segment 2 bases; nucleotides outside the gene matches: 5. Per the germline V gene, CDR1 is LGHNT and CDR2 is FRNRAP. CDR3 sequence reads: CASALGLAPYNEQFF. The CDR3 bases are TGTGCTAGTGCCCTGGGACTAGCGCCCTACAATGAGCAGTTCTTC.

The sample holds a few counts of this clonotype. The chain links TRBV7-7 to TRBJ2-3; D possibly corresponds to TRBD2 (5 bases). Germline V lookup: CDR1 SSHAT, CDR2 FNYEAQ (reference sequence). The CDR3 covers 13 residues. CDR3 residues: CASVGKDTDTQYF. DNA of the CDR3: TGTGCTAGCGTGGGGAAGGACACAGATACGCAGTATTTT.

This clonotype was counted a few times. The chain carries TRBV15 and TRBJ2-1; D is unclear. There are 16 residues in the CDR3. V lost 5 bases and J lost 0, with 14 bases in between. Germline-derived CDR1 and CDR2 are LNHNV and YYDKDF (reference sequence). DNA for the CDR3: TGTGCCACCAGCGCGAATCAACGATCCTCCTACAATGAGCAGTTCTTC. As protein: CATSANQRSSYNEQFF.

This clonotype was recorded at least ten times. The V call is TRBV9, the J call TRBJ2-2; no definite D call. The V end lost 1 base, the J end lost 7 bases, and 11 bases lay between the germline ends. From germline, CDR1 is SGDLS and CDR2 YYNGEE. The CDR3 has 14 amino acids. The CDR3 here is CASSVSGLGGELFF. CDR3 nucleotide sequence: TGTGCCAGCAGCGTATCAGGCCTCGGCGGGGAGCTGTTTTTT.

The V gene is TRBV11-2, the J gene TRBJ2-7; D ambiguous. Germline V gene data show CDR1 as SGHAT and CDR2 as FQNNGV. The CDR3 runs to 14 residues. V gave up 0 bases and J gave up 5 bases, with 11 bases separating them. The CDR3 nucleotides read TGTGCCAGCAGCTTAGACATGGCCACGAACGAGCAGTACTTC. It translates to CASSLDMATNEQYF.

The chain combines TRBV6-5 with TRBJ1-5, with TRBD1 identical over 8 bases. The germline gives CDR1 MNHEY, CDR2 SVGAGI. Trimming removed 2 bases from V and 2 bases from J; junction bases left unmatched: 2. This CDR3 comprises 15 residues. CDR3 DNA sequence: TGTGCCAGCAGTTACGGGGGACAGGGCAATCAGCCCCAGCATTTT. The encoded protein is CASSYGGQGNQPQHF.

This clonotype was counted ten times or more. The chain recombines TRBV28 with TRBJ2-2; 10 nucleotides match TRBD2. After removal of 2 bases from V and 2 bases from J, the junction contained 2 bases not matched to a gene. This CDR3 region has 16 residues. CDR1 is MDHEN and CDR2 is SYDVKM in the germline V gene. DNA of the CDR3: TGTGCCAGCAGTTTACAGCGGGAGGGCAACACCGGGGAGCTGTTTTTT. Its translation is CASSLQREGNTGELFF.

The table lists this clonotype with a few counts. J is TRBJ2-5 and V is TRBV20-1, with 10 bases fitting TRBD1. CDR3 length: 14 amino acids. CDR1 is DFQATT and CDR2 is SNEGSKA in the germline V gene (reference sequence). Germline trimming cut 5 bases from V and 4 bases from J; bases unmatched to any gene: 7. Here the CDR3 reads CSAPRQGARETQYF. DNA of the CDR3: TGCAGTGCTCCTCGACAGGGGGCACGAGAGACCCAGTACTTC.

The gene calls are TRBV4-3 and TRBJ2-1; 7 positions agree with TRBD2. V trimming: 1 base; J trimming: 1 base; junction bases outside the gene matches: 4. Germline CDR1 and CDR2: LGHNA and YSLEER. This CDR3 comprises 16 residues. CDR3 bases: TGCGCCAGCAGCCAAGTCCCTAGCGGATCCTACAATGAGCAGTTCTTC. It codes for CASSQVPSGSYNEQFF.

This clonotype has more than one count but fewer than ten. The chain carries TRBV12-3 or TRBV12-4 and TRBJ2-7; no clear D. The CDR3 loop spans 12 amino acids. The V end lost 7 bases, the J end lost 7 bases, and 14 bases lay between the germline ends. The chain's CDR3 is CASKGALGEQYF. DNA for the CDR3: TGTGCCAGCAAAGGCGCCCTCGGTGAGCAGTACTTC.

This clonotype was detected only a few times. The rearrangement links TRBV7-8 to TRBJ2-1, with no clear D. The CDR3 loop spans 15 amino acids. CDR1 and CDR2 from the germline V gene are SGHVS and FQNEAQ. V dropped 7 bases and J dropped 0 bases, with 13 bases sitting between them. The CDR3 DNA sequence: TGTGCCAGCACCGTAGGACGGAGCTCCTACAATGAGCAGTTCTTC. Amino acid sequence: CASTVGRSSYNEQFF.

This clonotype was seen a few times. The V call is TRBV6-5, the J call TRBJ2-7; D is perhaps TRBD1 or TRBD2 (5 bases each). Germline CDR1 reads MNHEY; CDR2 reads SVGAGI. This CDR3 has 17 amino acids. V was shortened by 2 bases and J by 2 bases, with 19 bases between the two germline ends. The CDR3 reads CASSYGGPRRGPYEQYF. The CDR3 DNA reads as TGTGCCAGCAGTTACGGGGGACCCCGCCGCGGCCCCTACGAGCAGTACTTC.

This clonotype was recorded a few times. The CDR3 coding sequence is TGTGCCAGCAATCGAGTCGGGGCGGACACTGAAGCTTTCTTT. Residues: CASNRVGADTEAFF. The chain employs TRBV7-9 and TRBJ1-1; D might be TRBD1 (5 bases). Germline V gene data show CDR1 as SEHNR and CDR2 as FQNEAQ (reference sequence). The CDR3 length is 14 residues. Trimming took off 7 bases at V and 3 bases at J, with 15 bases between the two ends.

This clonotype has more than one count but fewer than ten. The gene calls are TRBV12-3 or TRBV12-4 and TRBJ2-1; 10 bases align to TRBD2. The CDR3 consists of 15 residues. Unmatched junction bases numbered 8, after V lost 3 bases and J lost 9 bases. The CDR3 sequence: CASSFTASGSVEQFF. The DNA of the CDR3 is TGTGCCAGCAGTTTTACGGCTAGCGGGAGTGTTGAGCAGTTCTTC.

In its sample, this clonotype was seen many times. This chain joins TRBV6-5 and TRBJ2-1, with 11 bases lining up with TRBD2. The CDR3 is 15 residues long. Trimming removed 4 bases from V and 5 bases from J; junction bases left unmatched: 4. The germline gives CDR1 MNHEY, CDR2 SVGAGI. CDR3 nucleotides: TGTGCCAGCAGTTTACTAGCGGGAGAACACAATGAGCAGTTCTTC. Residues: CASSLLAGEHNEQFF.